This T cell receptor beta chain was identified during a study of cytomegalovirus exposure and HLA in healthy donors. Across the study: Samples from HLA-typed donors yielded approximately 80 million unique TCRs in an early data release. The study's findings and limits: HLA alleles were associated with fewer than 20,000 TCR beta sequences in a later analysis at 0.05 false discovery rate.

Primers for the PCR totalled 60 Vbeta and 13 Jbeta. Clones were read by immunoSEQ multiplex PCR, and TCRdb kept only the in-frame ones, dropping some. This sample contains approximately 130,000 clones. Details on this clone: Its antigen is not known.

Sequencing used PBMCs. The TCR was taken from a woman aged 55-70 years in good health and CMV-seronegative.

The CDR3 nucleotides are TGTGCCAGCAGGGAATACCCGGGACAGGGAAACAATCAGCCCCAGCATTTT. Residues: CASREYPGQGNNQPQHF. V is TRBV6-1 and J is TRBJ1-5; 9 nucleotides agree with TRBD1. From germline, CDR1 is MNHNS and CDR2 SASEGT. The CDR3 consists of 17 residues. The V gene end was trimmed by 6 bases and the J gene end by 3 bases; junction bases not matched to a gene: 12.